This T cell receptor beta chain came from a study of graft-versus-host responses after intestinal transplantation. Across the study: Recipients obtained multivisceral, liver-intestinal, or isolated intestinal transplants.

Notes on the study in general: There were GvH clones found in recipient marrow, and some of them appeared first in ileum or blood.

TCRdb's copy holds only in-frame clones and misses some; the assay was immunoSEQ multiplex PCR. The sample shows around 110,000 clones, 90% of them seen only once. CDR1 and CDR2 from the germline V gene are MNHNS and SASEGT. This CDR3 region has 12 residues. The ends lost 11 bases at V and 4 bases at J; junction bases unmatched: 7. Comments on this clone: Its matching antigen is unknown.

The chain has TRBV6-1 and TRBJ1-1, with TRBD1 matching over 7 bases. The sequence came from a human donor who received an intestinal transplant. The sequencing here drew on unstimulated CD4+ T cells sorted from spleen or lymph node cells, taken before intestinal transplant. The CDR3 here is CARPGGGTEAFF. The DNA for the CDR3 is TGTGCCCGCCCAGGGGGAGGCACTGAAGCTTTCTTT.